This TCR beta chain was sequenced during a study of blood T cell repertoires in COVID-19 (dated by TCRdb to about 2020). Turning to the overall study: Collaborator samples came from the United States, Italy and Spain and covered acute and convalescent phases of COVID-19. The repertoires were released in a freely available public database meant as a resource for research on the immune response to SARS-CoV-2. The prospective study material was composed of cDNA or gDNA derived from T cells, B-cell-depleted T cells, or PBMCs. Samples were obtained from the ongoing ImmuneRACE study (first 160 participants) and from 1,000 to 1,500 subjects provided by 6 global collaborators. A de-identified subject ID, COVID-19 status, age in years and sex were almost always included in the sample metadata. Where available, HLA class I and class II types were obtained from metadata supplied by the sample provider rather than from assay-based typing. The dataset comprised deeply sampled blood TCRbeta repertoires from subjects exposed to, actively infected with, or recovered from COVID-19. Paper-wide results and their limitations: The amount of clinical and demographic metadata varied by source and participant and was provided uncurated.

The CDR3 numbers 14 residues from cysteine through phenylalanine. Here the CDR3 DNA is all that survives: 42 bases in frame from base 1. The V end loses 0 bases and the J end loses 1 base, and a stretch of 5 bases separates them. CDR1 KGHDR and CDR2 SFDVKD were looked up in the germline V gene. The immunoSEQ Assay, a bias-controlled multiplex PCR, was used to amplify TCRbeta CDR3 regions from genomic DNA. Processing in the source paper ran as follows. The number of nucleated cells in each sample was estimated from the amplification of reference gene primers within the assay. To quantify the absolute abundance of each unique TCRbeta CDR3 rearrangement, sequence reads were collapsed and filtered. Productive Simpson clonality was computed per sample as the square root of Simpson's diversity index over productive rearrangements. The source is immuneACCESS, and TCRdb retained only in-frame sequences with V and J called. Part of the clones is not carried over; for the studies checked, unresolved V genes explain less than half of this, and the remainder is unexplained. V and J calls and clone size are as listed in that table; D and trimming were resolved from the DNA. This sample comprises around 320,000 clones, nearly 90% of them detected only once. The top ten constitute around 4.5% of the sample.

A word on this clone: Which antigen it targets is not known. The record has no base qualities; no much larger clone is one base away.

In the prospective study, participants were roughly 18 to 95 years old, resided in about two dozen geographic areas of the United States, and were enrolled through a virtual design. To assign participants to cohorts, the prospective study relied on clinical history that participants themselves reported in a screening survey and a study questionnaire. In the prospective study, mobile phlebotomists collected whole blood, serum and a nasopharyngeal or oropharyngeal swab from each participant. Participants in the prospective study had the option to provide additional blood draws and questionnaires over a roughly 2-month period. Before DNA extraction, blood samples from the prospective study were shipped at room temperature or frozen.

The rearrangement combines TRBV24-1 with TRBJ2-5; tentative D gene TRBD1, with 5 bases matching. This TCR was recovered from a woman in her late teens or twenties with acute COVID-19. Sequencing was carried out using PBMCs or T cells enriched from blood (not recorded which). The DNA sequence reads TGTGCCACCAGTGATTTGGACAGCCAAGAGACCCAGTACTTC. This yields the protein CATSDLDSQETQYF.